This TCR beta chain originates from a study of control samples from healthy donors and cancer patients. Clones were read by immunoSEQ multiplex PCR, and TCRdb kept only the in-frame ones, dropping some. The sample has over 150,000 clones; around 96% are singletons. Between the trimmed V and J ends, which lost 0 bases and 5 bases, there was a span of 14 bases. The CDR3 totals 16 residues. CDR1 is SGHNT and CDR2 is YYREEE in the germline V gene (reference sequence). The rearrangement joins TRBV5-4 to TRBJ2-2; D is possibly TRBD2 (5 bases). The sample comprised blood. This receptor was identified in a man aged 35-49 years in good health. The chain's CDR3 is CASSLEAVSGTGELFF. CDR3 sequence (DNA): TGTGCCAGCAGCTTGGAGGCCGTTTCGGGAACCGGGGAGCTGTTTTTT.